This T cell receptor beta chain stems from a study of shared clonotypes between healthy human individuals. About the research overall: Aged 18 to 49, the donors were a couple of women and a few men.

The protocol was immunoSEQ multiplex PCR, while the TCRdb copy is restricted to in-frame clones and leaves out a portion. The table includes around 690,000 clones, less than 95% detected once. Broader study findings: Larger estimated richness was generally seen in naive subsets than in memory subsets.

Remarks on this clone: Its specificity is not known.

All donors were healthy HIV-negative adults lacking recent acute infections or vaccinations. CCR7-negative CD45RA+ TemRA cells were combined with CD45RO+ cells to form CD8 memory. CDR1 MNHNS and CDR2 SASEGT come from the germline V gene. Trimming took 4 bases from V and 3 from J, leaving 7 bases between them. The CDR3 is made up of 13 amino acids. The TCR sequence derives from a man aged 18 to 29 in good health. Some clones in this sample may be carry-over from other donors' samples. The sample consisted of memory CD8+ T cells from PBMCs. The subset denotes: CD45RO+ cells pooled with CCR7-negative TemRA cells. The chain has TRBV6-1 and TRBJ1-5; D possibly corresponds to TRBD1 (6 bases). The CDR3 DNA follows: TGTGCCAGCAGTGGACAGGACAATCAGCCCCAGCATTTT. Amino acids: CASSGQDNQPQHF.